This T cell receptor (beta chain) is drawn from a study of T cell changes during pregnancy in multiple sclerosis. TCRdb's table, derived via immunoSEQ multiplex PCR, lists solely in-frame clones and lacks some. The data show 35,000 to 50,000 clones, with around nine tenths seen just once and 0.55% to 0.85% held by the top ten. The source of this sequence is a female donor with multiple sclerosis, enrolled in a pregnancy study. The sequences come from CD4+ T cells from peripheral blood mononuclear cells, collected in the first trimester of pregnancy.

The chain's CDR3 is CASSKRTASDTQYF. The CDR3 DNA sequence: TGTGCCAGCAGCAAACGGACAGCCTCGGATACCCAGTACTTC. The gene calls are TRBV6-5 and TRBJ2-5, with D possibly TRBD1 on 6 matching bases. The CDR3 totals 14 residues. Germline V gene sequence: CDR1 MNHEY, CDR2 SVGAGI. V lost 6 bases and J lost 8, with 19 bases in between.